This entry features one TCR beta chain sequence. Antigen: not known. This specimen comes from a study of shared clonotypes between healthy human individuals. Findings of the study overall: The naive CD4 repertoires of a few donors were compared, and around 5.1% of clonotypes were shared. Naive subsets usually exceeded memory subsets in estimated richness. The study sampled only blood, and tissue repertoires likely differ.

Method: immunoSEQ multiplex PCR; TCRdb's copy keeps in-frame clones and lacks some. The sample lists about 640,000 clones; approximately 79% were seen once. V gave up 4 bases and J gave up 1 base, with 11 bases separating them. The CDR3 sequence is 14 residues long. Germline V gene lookup returns CDR1 SGHAT and CDR2 FQNNGV. Sequencing was carried out using memory CD4+ T cells sorted from blood. The subset here: CD45RA-negative fraction. This clonotype was obtained from a woman aged 25 to 39 in good health. The J gene is TRBJ2-7, the V gene TRBV11-2; D might be TRBD1 (6 bases). Here the CDR3 reads CASSSTRGSYEQYF. CDR3 sequence (DNA): TGTGCCAGCAGCTCCACCAGGGGATCCTACGAGCAGTACTTC.